Shown below are 12 T cell receptor beta chains from a single sample sequenced in a study of control samples from healthy donors and cancer patients. Only in-frame clones appear in the TCRdb table, and some are missing; sequencing was by immunoSEQ multiplex PCR. The sample includes approximately 210,000 clones, approximately 90% of them seen just once. Input material: blood. The receptors here all came from a young man in good health.

The CDR3 protein is CASSESPSGGPGTDTQYF. In DNA, the CDR3 is TGCGCCAGCAGTGAGTCTCCTAGCGGGGGGCCGGGCACAGATACGCAGTATTTT. V and J are TRBV10-1 and TRBJ2-3, with 11 bases lining up with TRBD2. Germline V lookup: CDR1 WNHNN, CDR2 SYGVQD (reference sequence). V gave up 0 bases and J gave up 1 base; unmatched junction bases: 6. The CDR3 spans 18 residues.

This chain joins TRBV7-3 and TRBJ2-2; 8 positions agree with TRBD1. The V gene's germline CDR1 is SGHTA and CDR2 FQGTGA. The CDR3 is 15 amino acids. The V segment lost 5 bases and the J segment 3 bases; nucleotides outside the gene matches: 5. CDR3 region: CASSMLTGDTGELFF. Here the CDR3 DNA reads TGTGCCAGCAGCATGCTGACAGGGGACACCGGGGAGCTGTTTTTT.

The chain couples TRBV13 to TRBJ2-7; 7 bases match TRBD1. V dropped 6 bases and J dropped 7; count of bases not matched to a gene: 12. Germline V gene data show CDR1 as PRHDT and CDR2 as FYEKMQ (reference sequence). This CDR3 is built from 14 residues. The CDR3 DNA is TGTGCCAGCAGTGAGCGACAGGGTTGGGGAGAGCAGTACTTC. Encoded protein: CASSERQGWGEQYF.

The V call is TRBV29-1, the J call TRBJ2-1; the match to TRBD1 covers 9 bases. CDR1 and CDR2 from the germline V gene are SQVTM and ANQGSEA. The CDR3 totals 13 residues. Losses at the gene ends were 4 bases for V and 7 bases for J; bases not matched to a gene: 5. This CDR3 reads CSVGTGGGNEQFF. Here the CDR3 DNA reads TGCAGCGTTGGCACAGGGGGCGGAAATGAGCAGTTCTTC.

The chain is built from TRBV9 and TRBJ1-3, with TRBD1 matching 7 bases. CDR3 length: 16 residues. V lost 0 bases, J lost 0 bases, and 3 bases stayed unmatched. Germline CDR1 is SGDLS and CDR2 is YYNGEE. DNA of the CDR3: TGTGCCAGCAGCGTAGGGGGACAGATCTCTGGAAACACCATATATTTT. This gives the protein CASSVGGQISGNTIYF.

The rearrangement uses TRBV18 and TRBJ1-2; no firm D call. The germline V gene has CDR1 KGHSH and CDR2 LQKENI. CDR3 length: 15 residues. V lost 0 bases to trimming and J lost 2 bases, with 10 bases between them. In DNA, the CDR3 is TGTGCCAGCTCACCACCGTCAGCCAAAAACTATGGCTACACCTTC. Amino acid sequence: CASSPPSAKNYGYTF.

The chain couples TRBV5-1 to TRBJ1-5; TRBD1 aligns across 7 bases. CDR1 and CDR2 (germline): SGHRS, YFSETQ. The ends lost 4 bases at V and 3 bases at J; junction bases unmatched: 4. This CDR3 contains 14 residues. In nucleotides, the CDR3 is TGCGCCAGCAGCCAAGGGACAGCCAATCAGCCCCAGCATTTT. It encodes CASSQGTANQPQHF.

A single count supports this clone. The gene calls are TRBV4-1 and TRBJ2-1; 8 bases fit TRBD1. J lost 6 bases, V lost 6 bases, and 10 bases had no gene match. Germline V CDR1 and CDR2: MGHRA, YSYEKL. The CDR3 has 15 residues. CDR3: CASRPQDRVGNEQFF. The CDR3 DNA sequence: TGCGCCAGCAGGCCGCAGGACAGGGTAGGCAATGAGCAGTTCTTC.

This clone was observed a few times. The V gene is TRBV18, the J gene TRBJ1-1, with 9 nucleotides matching TRBD1. V lost 9 bases to trimming and J lost 3 bases; unmatched junction nucleotides: 14. The CDR3 contains 16 residues. Germline V gives CDR1 KGHSH, CDR2 LQKENI. DNA for the CDR3: TGTGCCAGTACACCACCTAACAGGGGGCGGTACACTGAAGCTTTCTTT. Its translation is CASTPPNRGRYTEAFF.

This clone came up a few times. V and J are TRBV7-9 and TRBJ2-1; unclear D gene. Germline V gene sequence: CDR1 SEHNR, CDR2 FQNEAQ (reference sequence). This CDR3 is 14 amino acids long. Trimming stripped 1 base from V and 2 bases from J, with 6 bases between. The CDR3 protein is CASSLVTTYNEQFF. The CDR3 DNA is TGTGCCAGCAGCTTAGTTACCACCTACAATGAGCAGTTCTTC. Combining the CDR3 with reference TRBV7-9 and TRBJ2-1 gives the whole variable domain DTGVSQNPRHKITKRGQNVTFRCDPISEHNRLYWYRQTLGQGPEFLTYFQNEAQLEKSRLLSDRFSAERPKGSFSTLEIQRTEQGDSAMYLCASSLVTTYNEQFFGPGTRLTVL.

The sample holds a few counts of this clone. The CDR3 sequence: CASSEEEKGGNTIYF. The DNA of the CDR3 is TGTGCCAGCAGTGAAGAGGAAAAGGGAGGAAACACCATATATTTT. The V gene is TRBV6-1, the J gene TRBJ1-3; no clear D. This CDR3 has 15 residues. V lost 1 base, J lost 4 bases, and 11 bases lay in between. Per germline, CDR1 MNHNS and CDR2 SASEGT.

The chain recombines TRBV11-2 with TRBJ2-2; 10 bases agree with TRBD2. Germline trimming cut 6 bases from V and 13 bases from J; bases unmatched to any gene: 14. The length of the CDR3 is 15 residues. Germline V CDR1 and CDR2: SGHAT, FQNNGV. CDR3 amino acids: CASSQRLAGAGRLFF. CDR3 DNA sequence: TGTGCCAGCAGTCAACGGCTAGCGGGGGCCGGTCGGCTGTTTTTT. Complete variable domain (other parts from reference TRBV11-2 and TRBJ2-2): EAGVAQSPRYKIIEKRQSVAFWCNPISGHATLYWYQQILGQGPKLLIQFQNNGVVDDSQLPKDRFSAERLKGVDSTLKIQPAKLEDSAVYLCASSQRLAGAGRLFFGEGSRLTVL.